The clone carrying this TCR beta chain was picked up a small number of times. Its antigen is unknown. The data were obtained in a study of identical twins' blood T cells. Across the whole study: Roughly 50 million reads covered roughly six alpha-chain and roughly six beta-chain libraries.

Libraries were made from RNA as TCR cDNA, using a modified protocol. In TCRdb, the 5' RACE reads were re-called with MiXCR into one record per CDR3 protein. Of hundreds of thousands of distinct CDR3 sequences detected, under 30% appear once; the ten largest clones hold more than 5.5%. Donors were six healthy women in three monozygous twin pairs. The CDR3 totals 15 residues. V was cut by 3 bases and J by 2 bases, with 14 bases left in between. In germline, CDR1 is LNHDA, CDR2 SQIVND (reference sequence). Study outcomes and limitations: Abundant TCRbeta CDR3s overlapped more between twins than with unrelated donors.

This TCR came from a woman aged 18-49 years in good health. This sequence joins TRBV19 and TRBJ2-7, with a tentative D call TRBD2 (6 bases). The sample comprised PBMCs. CDR3 sequence (DNA): TGTGCCAGTAGTATGTCCTCTAGCGCGACCTACGAGCAGTACTTC. Encoded protein: CASSMSSSATYEQYF.